This TCR beta chain stems from a study of long-term antiretroviral therapy in people with HIV (dated by TCRdb to the early 2020s). Regarding the study in general: Collection of the earliest samples took place about a decade ahead of the 2015 WHO recommendation for immediate ART, at a time when ART was typically delayed until CD4 counts fell. A retrospective serial study tested whether ART initiation and durable HIV suppression were associated with changes in peripheral blood TRB repertoire composition and diversity. The cohort contributed about 200 cryopreserved PBMC samples from 30 adults with confirmed HIV infection, collected serially over a mean of about 6 years (range 1-12). Of the approximately 30 participants with HIV, roughly 10 were female. Test extractions of a monoclonal T-cell line alongside 30 to 35 polyclonal samples showed no cross-contamination during QIAcube processing. On the study overall, not on this receptor specifically: No data were available on ART adherence, viral resistance or therapy changes, limiting inferences about post-ART repertoire changes. Because pre-ART samples had limited cell numbers, unsorted PBMC were profiled rather than sorted CD4+ and CD8+ T cells. Since PBMC availability was limited, sequencing covered only the TCR beta chain, with no alpha chain pairing. At every time point, the repertoire was dominated by expanded TRB clones first identified before ART initiation, although this dominance fluctuated and, in many PLHIV, declined after ART. HIV repertoires had narrower CDR3 length ranges than controls, and the network structure suggested an antigen-experienced repertoire that shifted only slightly toward naive after ART. ART initiation was associated with a significant increase in TRB diversity, but diversity stayed significantly below transplant donor controls even after long-term ART. The samples were dated from the mid-2000s to the late 2010s, and the ART regimens that were used may be less effective than current ART regimens.

CDR1 and CDR2, per the germline V gene, are SGHAT and FQNNGV. Ends trimmed: V by 5 bases, J by 5 bases; bases unmatched to a gene: 7. Including cysteine and phenylalanine, the CDR3 has 15 amino acids. Only CDR3 DNA remains: 45 bases, in frame from the first base. To be included, a participant needed at least one PBMC sample from before ART initiation plus at least two post-ART samples. Treatment was received in the United States of America by all participants with HIV. Before DNA extraction, cryopreserved samples of about 0.95-10 million PBMC were thawed and then washed. At the time of the earliest PBMC sample for each participant with HIV, ages ranged from roughly 20 to 60 years. Each participant contributed PBMC samples from 1-4 timepoints before ART initiation and 2-8 timepoints after ART initiation, with a median of 7 samples. For every participant, serial HIV viral load, CD4+ T-cell count, ART history and demographic data were obtained. Using a Qiagen kit on a QIAcube, genomic DNA was extracted from unsorted PBMC, with samples processed in batches of 12.

The immunoSEQ hsTCRB v3.0 assay was used at survey level resolution for TRB variable region sequencing. The targeted TRB sequencing depth was about 35,000-55,000 T-cell genomes per sample. Pooled TRB libraries were sequenced on an Illumina MiSeq with a v3 150-cycle kit. As for the authors' bioinformatics: Repertoire analysis was performed in R inside a reproducible Nextflow workflow that covered QC, data transformation and analysis. LymphoSeq2, an R package for AIRR-Seq data exploration, was used to implement custom analyses. A handful of samples that yielded fewer than 5000 total TRB sequences were excluded, so that approximately 200 HIV repertoires were analyzed. Among the 200 or so HIV repertoires that were kept, 59 were collected before ART initiation and around 130 were collected after ART initiation. Each repertoire was downsampled to 5000 TRB nucleotide sequences, and summary statistics were averaged across 100 downsampling iterations. Only TRB sequences with CDR3 regions of at least seven amino acids were retained for analysis. Two measures captured diversity: a Shannon entropy-derived clonality score and the Gini coefficient. Repertoire networks linked the top 5000 CDR3 amino acid sequences whenever two sequences differed by an edit distance of one. For TRB CDR3 amino acid sequences, GLIPH2 was used to predict antigen specificity groups and MHC restriction. To flag known associations with CMV, EBV, HIV or tissue antigens, CDR3 amino acid sequences were compared against VDJdb and McPAS-TCR. Pre-ART, post-ART and control groups were compared with Wilcoxon signed-rank tests and Holm-Bonferroni correction. Drawn from immuneACCESS, this table holds only the in-frame rearrangements with V and J called that TCRdb kept. Clones are partly lost; checked studies trace under half to an unresolved V gene and leave the rest unexplained. V and J calls plus clone size are reproduced from that table; the DNA served to infer D and trimming. Across this sample there are 20,000 to 25,000 clones, with 60% to 80% seen only once. Jointly, the top ten make up over 9% of the sample.

This clone was observed a few times. Its binding antigen is unknown. No much larger clone is present one base from it, and per-base qualities are unavailable. The source was unsorted PBMCs, collected around 1.8 years before starting antiretroviral therapy. The chain is encoded by TRBV11-2 joined to TRBJ1-4; 8 bases in between match TRBD1. The sequence was obtained from a woman aged 35 to 49 with HIV. The CDR3 corresponds to CASSQGQAVNEKLFF. The nucleotide sequence reads TGTGCCAGCAGCCAGGGACAGGCGGTGAATGAAAAACTGTTTTTT.